The following is a T cell receptor beta chain sequence with its context. The target antigen is unknown. The data were obtained in a study of blood T cells in healthy people across ages. CDR3 size: 12 residues. Germline CDR1 is SGHDT and CDR2 is YYEEEE. V was clipped by 4 bases and J by 6 bases, with 7 bases between them. Findings and caveats of the study: Per million T cells, the diversity of TCR beta decreased roughly linearly as age advanced.

Sample-barcoded 5' priming and a J-beta primer mix drove a second PCR of about 6 to 12 cycles. In TCRdb, the 5' RACE reads were re-called with MiXCR into one record per CDR3 protein. The sample has some 890,000 distinct CDR3 sequences, 25% to 30% seen once. A further study also used this sample, focusing on T cells of mothers and their children.

V is TRBV5-6 and J is TRBJ2-2; D not resolved. The receptor's source is a woman aged 40 to 49 in good health. Sequenced input: blood. The CDR3 protein is CASSVLPGELFF. CDR3 bases: TGTGCCAGCAGCGTCCTCCCCGGGGAGCTGTTTTTT.